This TCR beta chain derives from a study of Ad26.COV2.S vaccination and SARS-CoV-2 variants. Study background: Intramuscularly, Ad26.COV2.S was given either once or twice, 56 days apart.

This table comes from immunoSEQ multiplex PCR, and its TCRdb copy is limited to in-frame clones, with some not included. Of approximately 420,000 clones listed, more than 75% are singletons. To note about this clone: Its antigen is not identified.

Indicated treatment: roughly 18 received Ad26.COV2.S at low or high dose, single or two shots; roughly five received placebo; per-sample allocation not given. All samples were drawn on day 63, counting from the first vaccine or placebo injection. Recruitment in Boston yielded a donor of adult age, 18-55 years. General observations from the study: It was reported that spike-specific CD8+ and CD4+ T cell responses were substantially broad after vaccination. While placebo recipients had lower spike-specific TCR breadth, vaccine recipients had more.

The sequence was obtained from a person aged 18-65 years who received the Ad26.COV2.S COVID-19 vaccine or a placebo. The sequenced sample was peripheral blood, obtained in a trial of Ad26.COV2.S vaccine versus placebo.

CDR3 bases: TGTGCCAGCAGCCCAATGGGACAGGCCTACGAGCAGTACTTC. It encodes CASSPMGQAYEQYF. The J gene is TRBJ2-7, the V gene TRBV7-9, with TRBD1 matching 8 bases. Germline-derived CDR1 and CDR2 are SEHNR and FQNEAQ (reference sequence). V shed 5 bases, J shed 2 bases, and the junction held 5 bases outside the gene matches. The CDR3 is 14 residues long.